Reported below is one TCR beta chain. This clonotype has at least ten counts. What antigen it recognizes has not been identified. Nothing much larger sits one base from this clone, and base qualities are not available. These data originate in a study of neurological immune-mediated disorders (dated by TCRdb to about 2019). About the full investigation: Among the roughly 35 multiple sclerosis patients, relapsing-remitting MS accounted for about 31 and secondary progressive MS accounted for 3. Peripheral blood TCR-beta repertoires from HTLV-I-associated myelopathy (HAM/TSP) patients, multiple sclerosis patients and healthy controls were compared by UMI-based sequencing. Longitudinal samples, technical triplicates and paired sorted CD4+ and CD8+ T-cell subsets, alongside PBMC samples, were included among the approximately 98 TCR-beta libraries. The cohort comprised some 71 subjects: 15 or so HAM/TSP patients, some 35 multiple sclerosis patients and about 20 healthy controls.

For the unsorted PBMC libraries, 2 million PBMCs were stored in RNAlater at -80 degrees C until RNA extraction and were used to generate the libraries. The multiple sclerosis patients were enrolled in a US clinical protocol that used magnetic resonance imaging to evaluate disease progression. Peripheral blood was subjected to Ficoll-Hypaque density gradient centrifugation to isolate PBMCs, which were then cryopreserved in liquid nitrogen. Study-wide conclusions, independent of this receptor: TCR clonal expansion was greatest in HAM/TSP patients and smallest in MS patients, who ranked below even healthy controls. Phylogenetic analysis grouped repertoires from 18 of 34 MS patients into a cluster of related CDR3 sequences, suggesting a possible repertoire-level signature. No association of the MS cluster with clinical or MRI features was observed, and the need for larger cohorts was stated by the authors. No identical CDR3 amino acid sequences were shared among expanded clones across subjects, suggesting private TCR-beta repertoires in all groups.

The CDR3 measures 14 amino acids from cysteine to phenylalanine. Only the CDR3 part of the read is kept: 42 bases, read in frame from the first base. Trimming at the junction amounts to 1 base on V and 7 bases on J, and the germline ends lie 11 bases apart. CDR1 and CDR2 are drawn from the germline V gene (reference sequence): DFQATT, SNEGSKA. cDNA synthesis used template-switch 5'RACE with a primer carrying a 10-nucleotide random unique molecular identifier tagging each TCR transcript. Every sequencing run yielded over 160 million TCR-beta sequences covering 15-18 subjects. The RNeasy kit was used to extract total RNA. TCR-beta VDJ regions were amplified with primers for the TCR constant region and the 5'RACE anchor, using the KAPA Real-time Library Amplification kit. Sample indexes and Illumina adaptors were added in a first PCR, after which library yield was increased in a second PCR. After Ampure bead purification, the roughly 650 bp TCR product was size-selected on a 2% E-gel SizeSelection system. Before pooling, library quality was checked on a Bioanalyzer, concentration was measured with Qubit, and libraries were quantified with the Kapa Library Quantification kit. An Illumina HiSeq 2500 sequenced the libraries paired-end 2 x 150 bp. To increase sequence diversity, roughly 24-32% phiX was spiked into each library pool. On the authors' methods: Quality-filtered reads were processed with the UMI-based MiGEC pipeline, and over 75% of raw TCR sequences were removed by the MiGEC pipeline during error correction. IMGT germline references were used for aligning VDJ genes, and each clonotype was defined as a unique CDR3 amino acid sequence together with its V-J genes. Clonal expansion, Shannon diversity and CDR3 relatedness (CalcPairwiseDistances, ClusterSamples) were evaluated with VDJtools, and phylogenetic trees were built with CLCbio workbench. A clone was classed as expanded if it had 8 or more unique UMIs, a cutoff based on coefficient-of-variation modelling across technical triplicates. Using fastp at Q25 and MiXCR, TCRdb reprocessed the public reads and kept productive beta chains. Identical CDR3 proteins give one entry, which carries the most common genes and DNA. TCRdb's processing, not the authors', yielded these V and J calls. The sample contains 71,000 or so distinct CDR3 sequences, 5% to 5.5% of them found a single time. The ten top clones hold 2% to 2.5% of the sample.

Recombination linked TRBV20-1 to TRBJ1-6; the D gene is possibly TRBD1, with 5 bases matching. The sequencing sample was made of PBMCs. The receptor was derived from a woman in her 30s with multiple sclerosis. The bases read TGCAGTGCTAGAGCGGGACTGATAAATTCACCCCTCCACTTT. It translates to CSARAGLINSPLHF.